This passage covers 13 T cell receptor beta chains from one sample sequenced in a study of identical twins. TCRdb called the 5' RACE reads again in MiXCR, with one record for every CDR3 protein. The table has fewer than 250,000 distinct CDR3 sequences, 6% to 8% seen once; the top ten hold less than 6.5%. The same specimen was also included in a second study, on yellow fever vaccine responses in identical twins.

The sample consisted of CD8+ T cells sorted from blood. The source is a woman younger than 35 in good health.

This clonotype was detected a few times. CDR3 residues: CATTPTRTDTQYF. The CDR3 region has the DNA TGTGCCACCACCCCCACTCGCACAGATACGCAGTATTTT. This chain connects TRBV12-3 or TRBV12-4 to TRBJ2-3; D remains ambiguous. The V gene lost 10 bases and the J gene lost 1 base, with 12 bases spanning the gap. There are 13 residues in the CDR3.

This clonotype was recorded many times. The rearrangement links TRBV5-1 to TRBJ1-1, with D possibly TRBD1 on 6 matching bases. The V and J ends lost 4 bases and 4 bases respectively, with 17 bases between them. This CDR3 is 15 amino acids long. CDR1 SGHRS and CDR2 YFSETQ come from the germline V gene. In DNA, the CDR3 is TGCGCCAGCAGCACCCGTGGACAGCCGGGCACTGAAGCTTTCTTT. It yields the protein CASSTRGQPGTEAFF.

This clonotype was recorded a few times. The CDR3: CASSLGQGEGLSQPQHF. The CDR3 nucleotides read TGTGCCAGCAGTTTAGGACAGGGTGAGGGCTTAAGTCAGCCCCAGCATTTT. The chain couples TRBV28 to TRBJ1-5; 8 nucleotides line up with TRBD1. V trimming: 2 bases; J trimming: 6 bases; junction bases outside the gene matches: 12. CDR1 is MDHEN, CDR2 SYDVKM, per germline. This CDR3 contains 17 residues.

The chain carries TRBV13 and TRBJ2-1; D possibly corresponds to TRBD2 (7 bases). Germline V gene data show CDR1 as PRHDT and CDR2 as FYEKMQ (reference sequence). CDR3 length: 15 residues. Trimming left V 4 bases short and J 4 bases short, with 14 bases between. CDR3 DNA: TGTGCCAGCAGCTCGGAGAGGGGGGGATACAATGAGCAGTTCTTC. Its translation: CASSSERGGYNEQFF. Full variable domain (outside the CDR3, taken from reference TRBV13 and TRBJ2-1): AAGVIQSPRHLIKEKRETATLKCYPIPRHDTVYWYQQGPGQDPQFLISFYEKMQSDKGSIPDRFSAQQFSDYHSELNMSSLELGDSALYFCASSSERGGYNEQFFGPGTRLTVL.

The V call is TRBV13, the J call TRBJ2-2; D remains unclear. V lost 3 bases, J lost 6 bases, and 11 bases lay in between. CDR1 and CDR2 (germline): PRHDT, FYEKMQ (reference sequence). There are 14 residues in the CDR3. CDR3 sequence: CASSLGLGPGELFF. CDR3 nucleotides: TGTGCCAGCAGCTTGGGCCTCGGGCCCGGGGAGCTGTTTTTT.

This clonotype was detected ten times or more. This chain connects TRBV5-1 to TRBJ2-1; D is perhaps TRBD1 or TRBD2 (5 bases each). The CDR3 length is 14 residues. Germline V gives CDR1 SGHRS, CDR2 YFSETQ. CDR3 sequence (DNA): TGCGCGATCCCCGAGGGGAACTCCTACAATGAGCAGTTCTTC. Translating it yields CAIPEGNSYNEQFF.

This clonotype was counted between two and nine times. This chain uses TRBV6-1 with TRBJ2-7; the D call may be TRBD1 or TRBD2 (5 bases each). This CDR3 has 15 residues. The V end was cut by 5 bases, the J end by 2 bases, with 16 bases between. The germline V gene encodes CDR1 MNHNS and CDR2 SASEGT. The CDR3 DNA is TGTGCCAGCAGTCCCGGGACCCCGGTGCCCTACGAGCAGTACTTC. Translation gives CASSPGTPVPYEQYF.

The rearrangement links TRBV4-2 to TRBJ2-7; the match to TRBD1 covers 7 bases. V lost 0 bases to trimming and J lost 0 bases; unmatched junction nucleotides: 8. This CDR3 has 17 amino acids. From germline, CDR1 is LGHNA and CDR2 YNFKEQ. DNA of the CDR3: TGTGCCAGCAGCCAAGATGGAAAGGGACAGAGCTCCTACGAGCAGTACTTC. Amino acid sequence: CASSQDGKGQSSYEQYF.

The CDR3 nucleotides read TGTGCCAGCAGTTGGTGGGCGGGAGGCAGTACAGATACGCAGTATTTT. Protein product: CASSWWAGGSTDTQYF. This chain links TRBV27 with TRBJ2-3, with 8 bases matching TRBD2. Germline V gives CDR1 MNHEY, CDR2 SMNVEV (reference sequence). The length of the CDR3 is 16 residues. V lost 4 bases to trimming and J lost 3 bases; unmatched junction nucleotides: 9.

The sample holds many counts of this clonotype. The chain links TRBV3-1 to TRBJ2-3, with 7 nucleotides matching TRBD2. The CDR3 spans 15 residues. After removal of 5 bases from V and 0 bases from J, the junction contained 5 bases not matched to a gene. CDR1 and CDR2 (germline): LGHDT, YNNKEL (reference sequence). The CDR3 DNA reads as TGTGCCAGCAGCGCAGGGCGGGGGAGCACAGATACGCAGTATTTT. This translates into CASSAGRGSTDTQYF.

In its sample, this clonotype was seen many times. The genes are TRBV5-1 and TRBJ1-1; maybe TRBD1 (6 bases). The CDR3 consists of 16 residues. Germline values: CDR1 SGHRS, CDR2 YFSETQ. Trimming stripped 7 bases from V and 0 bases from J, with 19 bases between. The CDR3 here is CASGLGPQGLNTEAFF. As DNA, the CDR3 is TGCGCCAGCGGGCTCGGACCTCAGGGGTTGAACACTGAAGCTTTCTTT.

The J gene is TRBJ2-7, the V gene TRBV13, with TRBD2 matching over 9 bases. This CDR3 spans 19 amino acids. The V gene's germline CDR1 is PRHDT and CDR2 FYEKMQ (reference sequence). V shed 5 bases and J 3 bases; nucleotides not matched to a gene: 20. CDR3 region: CASSRQQTFRVAGDYEQYF. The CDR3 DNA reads TGTGCCAGCAGCCGCCAACAAACCTTTCGGGTAGCGGGGGACTACGAGCAGTACTTC.

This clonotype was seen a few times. Here the CDR3 reads CASSLLDRQGEAEAFF. The CDR3 coding sequence is TGTGCCAGCAGCTTGTTAGACCGGCAGGGTGAGGCTGAAGCTTTCTTT. This chain connects TRBV5-5 to TRBJ1-1, with D possibly being TRBD1 (5 bases). The germline V gene has CDR1 SGHKS and CDR2 YYEKEE (reference sequence). This CDR3 comprises 16 residues. V lost 1 base, J lost 6 bases, and 19 bases lay in between.